Listed below are T cell receptor beta chains from one sample, sequenced in a study of blood T cell repertoires in COVID-19. Clones were sequenced by immunoSEQ multiplex PCR, and TCRdb holds only the in-frame ones, with some missing. The sample yields about 210,000 clones, approximately 80% seen once. The sample comprised PBMCs or T cells enriched from blood (not recorded which). These receptors all come from a woman aged 50 to 60 with acute COVID-19. Each CDR3 is given with its conserved first and last residue. The D gene is left open where the match is weak.

CASSLTQVGDTEAFF,NA,TRBV7-2,TRBJ1-1
CASSDLRTGHEQYF,TRBD1,TRBV14,TRBJ2-7
CASSSRGGTDTQYF,NA,TRBV7-9,TRBJ2-3
CSVKGDRGTNTEAFF,TRBD1,TRBV29-1,TRBJ1-1
CASSPGDRTNTEAFF,TRBD1,TRBV28,TRBJ1-1
CASSKGQASTDTQYF,TRBD1,TRBV6-5,TRBJ2-3
CASRHGTRGNQPQHF,NA,TRBV28,TRBJ1-5
CASSYTRGLANEQFF,TRBD1,TRBV6-5,TRBJ2-1
CASSEPQGNYGYTF,NA,TRBV10-2,TRBJ1-2
CASSRGLPYEQYF,NA,TRBV12-3/TRBV12-4,TRBJ2-7
CASSVQVNTEAFF,NA,TRBV9,TRBJ1-1
CASSLASGRLAGAGLYEQYF,TRBD2,TRBV11-3,TRBJ2-7
CAISEDRVHGYTF,TRBD1,TRBV10-3,TRBJ1-2
CASSQGGQFNYGYTF,TRBD1,TRBV3-1/TRBV3-2,TRBJ1-2
CASSLRSTLGMNTEAFF,NA,TRBV27,TRBJ1-1
CASSAASGRLPFTTDTQYF,TRBD2,TRBV6-2/TRBV6-3,TRBJ2-3
CSVEDHPREQYF,NA,TRBV29-1,TRBJ2-7
CASSPLFLGTATGELFF,TRBD1,TRBV18,TRBJ2-2
CASSPGVSLGYEQYF,NA,TRBV18,TRBJ2-7
CASSLAPGTGANVLTF,NA,TRBV7-6,TRBJ2-6
CASSTTGWTEAFF,NA,TRBV19,TRBJ1-1
CASSQEAGGSYNEQFF,TRBD2,TRBV4-2,TRBJ2-1
CASSASGTGGNEQFF,TRBD1,TRBV5-1,TRBJ2-1
CASSTRNDREETQYF,TRBD1,TRBV7-9,TRBJ2-5
CASSPGQGGEYGNEQFF,TRBD1,TRBV5-1,TRBJ2-1
CASSPPGAGRSDTQYF,NA,TRBV18,TRBJ2-3
CASTSVGRGRTDTQYF,NA,TRBV19,TRBJ2-3
CASSIQGSNQPQHF,NA,TRBV6-2/TRBV6-3,TRBJ1-5
CASSYNMFEQFF,NA,TRBV6-5,TRBJ2-1
CASRLDNYEQYF,NA,TRBV5-1,TRBJ2-7
CSVGGQSHNEKLFF,NA,TRBV29-1,TRBJ1-4
CASSPSGGASGELFF,TRBD2,TRBV18,TRBJ2-2
CASSPPVAGYTF,NA,TRBV6-2/TRBV6-3,TRBJ1-2
CASNLGTGELFF,NA,TRBV5-1,TRBJ2-2
CASSPIGTGGNEQFF,TRBD1,TRBV3-1/TRBV3-2,TRBJ2-1
CASSLDGPYNEQFF,NA,TRBV5-4,TRBJ2-1
CASSSQLALSTDTQYF,TRBD2,TRBV11-2,TRBJ2-3
CASSPTGGRSPLHF,TRBD1,TRBV28,TRBJ1-6
CASSQRVRGHSNQPQHF,NA,TRBV3-1/TRBV3-2,TRBJ1-5
CASGERGTNEKLFF,NA,TRBV19,TRBJ1-4
CAISRGNYEQYF,NA,TRBV28,TRBJ2-7
CASTKKTPTDRGVGPYGYTF,TRBD1,TRBV7-9,TRBJ1-2
CASSPARLVFGETQYF,NA,TRBV19,TRBJ2-5
CASSYPTGVTYEQYF,TRBD1,TRBV6-2/TRBV6-3,TRBJ2-7
CASRVGQNTGELFF,NA,TRBV2,TRBJ2-2
CASSEILGGYTF,NA,TRBV18,TRBJ1-2
CASRSVPRGNQPQHF,NA,TRBV28,TRBJ1-5
CASKEGIAENTGELFF,NA,TRBV28,TRBJ2-2
CASSLRSWTGGLKETQYF,TRBD1,TRBV6-2/TRBV6-3,TRBJ2-5
CSASGGLYEQYF,NA,TRBV20-1,TRBJ2-7